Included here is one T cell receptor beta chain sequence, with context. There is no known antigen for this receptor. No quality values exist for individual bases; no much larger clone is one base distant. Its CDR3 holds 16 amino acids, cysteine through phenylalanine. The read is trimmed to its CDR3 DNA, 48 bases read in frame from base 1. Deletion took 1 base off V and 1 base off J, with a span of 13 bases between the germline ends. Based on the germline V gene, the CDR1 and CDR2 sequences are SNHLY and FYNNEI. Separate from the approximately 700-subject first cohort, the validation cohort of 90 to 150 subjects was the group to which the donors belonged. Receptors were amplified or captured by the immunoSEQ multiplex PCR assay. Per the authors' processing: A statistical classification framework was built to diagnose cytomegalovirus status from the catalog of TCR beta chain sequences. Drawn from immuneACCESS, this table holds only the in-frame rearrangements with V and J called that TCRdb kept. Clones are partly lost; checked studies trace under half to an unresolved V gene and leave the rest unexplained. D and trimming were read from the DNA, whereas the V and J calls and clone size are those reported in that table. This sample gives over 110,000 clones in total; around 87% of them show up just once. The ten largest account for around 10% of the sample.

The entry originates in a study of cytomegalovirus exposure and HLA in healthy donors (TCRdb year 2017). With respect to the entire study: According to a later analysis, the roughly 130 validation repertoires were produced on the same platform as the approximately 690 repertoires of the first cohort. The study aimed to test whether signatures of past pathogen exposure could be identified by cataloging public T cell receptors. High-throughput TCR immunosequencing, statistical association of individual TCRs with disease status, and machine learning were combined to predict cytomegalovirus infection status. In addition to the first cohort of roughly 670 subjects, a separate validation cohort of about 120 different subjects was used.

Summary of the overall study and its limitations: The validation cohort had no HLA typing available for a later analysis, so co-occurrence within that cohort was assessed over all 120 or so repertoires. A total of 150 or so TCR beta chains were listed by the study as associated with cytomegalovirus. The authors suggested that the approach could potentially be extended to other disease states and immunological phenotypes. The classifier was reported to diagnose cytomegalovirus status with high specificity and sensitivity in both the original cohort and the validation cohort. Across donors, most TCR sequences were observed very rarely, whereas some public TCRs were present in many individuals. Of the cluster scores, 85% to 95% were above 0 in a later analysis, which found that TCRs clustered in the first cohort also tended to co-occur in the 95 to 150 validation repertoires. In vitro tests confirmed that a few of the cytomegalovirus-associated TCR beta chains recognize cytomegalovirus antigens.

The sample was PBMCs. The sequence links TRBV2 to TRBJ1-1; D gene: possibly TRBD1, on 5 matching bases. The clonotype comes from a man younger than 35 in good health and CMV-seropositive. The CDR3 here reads CASSEGTTGRNTEAFF. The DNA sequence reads TGTGCCAGCAGTGAAGGGACAACAGGCAGGAACACTGAAGCTTTCTTT.